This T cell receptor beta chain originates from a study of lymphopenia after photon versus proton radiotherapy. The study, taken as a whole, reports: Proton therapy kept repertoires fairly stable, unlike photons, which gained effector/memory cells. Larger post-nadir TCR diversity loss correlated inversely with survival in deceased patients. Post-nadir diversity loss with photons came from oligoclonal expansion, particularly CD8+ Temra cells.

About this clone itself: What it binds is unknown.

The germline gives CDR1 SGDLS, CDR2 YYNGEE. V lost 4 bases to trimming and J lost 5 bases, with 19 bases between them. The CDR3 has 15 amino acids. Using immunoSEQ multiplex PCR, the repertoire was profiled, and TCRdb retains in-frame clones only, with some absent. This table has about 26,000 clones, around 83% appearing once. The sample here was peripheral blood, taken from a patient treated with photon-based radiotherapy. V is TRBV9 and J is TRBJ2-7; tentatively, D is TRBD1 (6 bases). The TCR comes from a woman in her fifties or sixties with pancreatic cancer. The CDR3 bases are TGTGCCAGCAGCCCCACCCCCACAGGGTCCCACGAGCAGTACTTC. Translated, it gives CASSPTPTGSHEQYF.